What follows describes a single T cell receptor beta chain. The target antigen is unknown. This entry is derived from a study of cytomegalovirus exposure and HLA in healthy donors. About the research overall: Earlier findings included more than 95 million unique TCR beta sequences obtained from roughly 200 million T cells. Study findings and constraints: Later on, a genetic analysis was performed. It linked a missense variant in DCLRE1C with V- and J-gene trimming of TCR beta.

The study ran its PCR with 60 Vbeta and 13 Jbeta primers. The protocol was immunoSEQ multiplex PCR, while the TCRdb copy is restricted to in-frame clones and leaves out a portion. The repertoire table contains almost 35,000 clones. The source is a woman aged 40 to 50 in good health and CMV-seropositive. The sample was PBMCs.

Here the CDR3 DNA reads TGTGCCAGCAGCCCGACTGGGACAGTTGCGTCCGGGGAGCTGTTTTTT. Its protein is CASSPTGTVASGELFF. The gene calls are TRBV7-3 and TRBJ2-2, with 7 bases that match TRBD1. The CDR3 totals 16 residues. Germline lookup yields CDR1 SGHTA and CDR2 FQGTGA. The J segment lost 6 bases and the V segment lost 5 bases, leaving 12 bases of the junction unmatched. The complete variable domain, with remaining parts taken from reference TRBV7-3 and TRBJ2-2, reads GAGVSQTPSNKVTEKGKYVELRCDPISGHTALYWYRQSLGQGPEFLIYFQGTGAADDSGLPNDRFFAVRPEGSVSTLKIQRTERGDSAVYLCASSPTGTVASGELFFGEGSRLTVL.